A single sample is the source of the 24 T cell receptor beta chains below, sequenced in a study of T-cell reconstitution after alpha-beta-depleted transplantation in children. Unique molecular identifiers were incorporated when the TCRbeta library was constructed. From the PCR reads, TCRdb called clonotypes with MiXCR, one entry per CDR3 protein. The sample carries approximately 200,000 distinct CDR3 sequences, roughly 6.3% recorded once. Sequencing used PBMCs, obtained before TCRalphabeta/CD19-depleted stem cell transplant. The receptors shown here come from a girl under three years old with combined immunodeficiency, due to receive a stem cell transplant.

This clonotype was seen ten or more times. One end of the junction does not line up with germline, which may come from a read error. CDR3 nucleotides: TGTGCCAGCAGCTACTCCCACGAGCAGTACTTC. The encoded protein is CASSYSHEQYF. The rearrangement joins TRBV7-9 to TRBJ2-7; no clear D. Germline CDR1 and CDR2: SEHNR and FQNEAQ (reference sequence). The CDR3 covers 11 residues.

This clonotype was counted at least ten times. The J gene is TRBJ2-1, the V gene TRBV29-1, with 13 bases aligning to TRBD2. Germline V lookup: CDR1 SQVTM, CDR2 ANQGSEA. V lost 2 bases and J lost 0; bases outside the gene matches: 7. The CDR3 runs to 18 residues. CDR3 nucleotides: TGCAGCGTTGAAAGGACTAGCGGGGGATTCAGCTCCTACAATGAGCAGTTCTTC. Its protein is CSVERTSGGFSSYNEQFF.

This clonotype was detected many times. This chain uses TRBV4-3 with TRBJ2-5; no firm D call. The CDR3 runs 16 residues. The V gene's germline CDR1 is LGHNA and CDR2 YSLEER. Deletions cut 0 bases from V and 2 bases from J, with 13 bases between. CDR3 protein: CASSQDTSGLQETQYF. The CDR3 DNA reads TGCGCCAGCAGCCAAGATACCTCCGGGTTGCAAGAGACCCAGTACTTC.

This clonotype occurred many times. The DNA of the CDR3 is TGTGCCAGCAGTCCCCCGGGACTAGCACAGTTCTTC. Translating gives CASSPPGLAQFF. The chain joins TRBV12-3 or TRBV12-4 to TRBJ2-1; 9 nucleotides align to TRBD2. The CDR3 length is 12 residues. V shed 5 bases and J 13 bases; nucleotides not matched to a gene: 6.

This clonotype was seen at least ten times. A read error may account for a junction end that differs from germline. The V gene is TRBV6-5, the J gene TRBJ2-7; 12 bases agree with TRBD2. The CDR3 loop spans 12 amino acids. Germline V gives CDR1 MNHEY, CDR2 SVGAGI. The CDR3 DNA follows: TGTGCCAGCAGTTACGTAGGACTAGCGGGAAACTTC. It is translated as CASSYVGLAGNF.

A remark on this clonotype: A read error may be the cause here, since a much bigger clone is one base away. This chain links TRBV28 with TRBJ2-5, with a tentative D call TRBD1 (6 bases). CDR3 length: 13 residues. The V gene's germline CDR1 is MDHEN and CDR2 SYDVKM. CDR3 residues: CASSFRPGETEYF. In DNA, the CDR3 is TGTGCCAGCAGTTTCCGACCAGGGGAGACCGAGTACTTC.

The CDR3 region is CASSLDRAAYEQYF. The CDR3 region has the DNA TGCGCCAGCAGCTTGGACAGGGCTGCCTACGAGCAGTACTTC. The gene calls are TRBV5-1 and TRBJ2-7; D possibly corresponds to TRBD1 (6 bases). The CDR3 covers 14 residues. In germline, CDR1 is SGHRS, CDR2 YFSETQ. Trimming took off 0 bases at V and 2 bases at J, with 9 bases between the two ends.

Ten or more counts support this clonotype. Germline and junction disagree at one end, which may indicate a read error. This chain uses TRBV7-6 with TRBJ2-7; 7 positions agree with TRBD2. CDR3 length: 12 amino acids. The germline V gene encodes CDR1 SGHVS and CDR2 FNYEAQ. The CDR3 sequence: CASSLGPGDYFF. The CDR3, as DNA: TGTGCCAGCAGCTTAGGACCGGGGGACTACTTCTTC. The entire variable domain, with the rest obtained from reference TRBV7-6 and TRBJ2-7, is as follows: GAGVSQSPRYKVTKRGQDVALRCDPISGHVSLYWYRQALGQGPEFLTYFNYEAQQDKSGLPNDRFSAERPEGSISTLTIQRTEQRDSAMYRCASSLGPGDYFFGPGTRLTVT.

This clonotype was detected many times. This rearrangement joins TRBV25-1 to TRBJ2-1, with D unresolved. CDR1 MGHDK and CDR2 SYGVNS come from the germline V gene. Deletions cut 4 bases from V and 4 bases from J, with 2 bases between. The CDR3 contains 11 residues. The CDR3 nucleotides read TGTGCCAGCAGTGGGTACAATGAGCAGTTCTTC. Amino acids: CASSGYNEQFF.

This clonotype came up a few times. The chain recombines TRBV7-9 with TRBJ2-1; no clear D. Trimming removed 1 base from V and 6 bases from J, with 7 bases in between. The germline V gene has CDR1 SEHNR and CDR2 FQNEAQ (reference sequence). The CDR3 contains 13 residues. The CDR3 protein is CASSLGLINEQFF. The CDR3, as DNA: TGTGCCAGCAGCTTAGGACTGATCAATGAGCAGTTCTTC.

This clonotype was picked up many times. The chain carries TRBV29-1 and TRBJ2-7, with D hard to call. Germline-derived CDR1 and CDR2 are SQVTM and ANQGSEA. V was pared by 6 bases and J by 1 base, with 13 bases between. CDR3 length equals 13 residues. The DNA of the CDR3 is TGCAGCGTCCGGGCCCAACTTTCCTACGAGCAGTACTTC. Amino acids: CSVRAQLSYEQYF.

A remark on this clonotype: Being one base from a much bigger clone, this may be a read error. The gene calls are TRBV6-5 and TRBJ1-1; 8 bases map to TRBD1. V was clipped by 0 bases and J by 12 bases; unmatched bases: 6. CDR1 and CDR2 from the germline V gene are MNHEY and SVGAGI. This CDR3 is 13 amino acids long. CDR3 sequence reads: CASSYSNRDRTFF. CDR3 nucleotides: TGTGCCAGCAGTTACTCGAACCGGGACAGGACTTTCTTT.

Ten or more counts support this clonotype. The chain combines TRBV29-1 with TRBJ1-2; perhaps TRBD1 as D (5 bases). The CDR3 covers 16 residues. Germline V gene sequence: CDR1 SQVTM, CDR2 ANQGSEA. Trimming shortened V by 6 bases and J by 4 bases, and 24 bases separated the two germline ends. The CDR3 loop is CSVKIPAGSLGYGYTF. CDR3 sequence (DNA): TGCAGCGTAAAGATACCGGCAGGGAGTTTGGGCTATGGCTACACCTTC.

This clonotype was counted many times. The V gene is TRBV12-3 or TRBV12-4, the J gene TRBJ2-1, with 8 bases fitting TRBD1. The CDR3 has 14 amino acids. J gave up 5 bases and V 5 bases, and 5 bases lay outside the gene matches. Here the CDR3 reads CASSRTGLDNEQFF. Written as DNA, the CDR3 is TGTGCCAGCAGTCGGACAGGGCTAGACAATGAGCAGTTCTTC.

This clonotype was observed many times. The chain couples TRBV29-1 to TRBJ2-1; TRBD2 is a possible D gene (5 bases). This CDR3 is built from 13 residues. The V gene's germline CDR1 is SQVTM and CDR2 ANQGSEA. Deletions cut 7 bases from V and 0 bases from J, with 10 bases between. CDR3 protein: CSGGKSSYNEQFF. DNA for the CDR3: TGCAGCGGAGGGAAAAGCTCCTACAATGAGCAGTTCTTC.

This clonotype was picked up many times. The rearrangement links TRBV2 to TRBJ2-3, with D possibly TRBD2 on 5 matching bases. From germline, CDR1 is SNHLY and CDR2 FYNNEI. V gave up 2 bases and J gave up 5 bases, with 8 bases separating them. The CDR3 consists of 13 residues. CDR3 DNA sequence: TGTGCCAGCAGTGAAAGTCGGGAAGATACGCAGTATTTT. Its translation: CASSESREDTQYF.

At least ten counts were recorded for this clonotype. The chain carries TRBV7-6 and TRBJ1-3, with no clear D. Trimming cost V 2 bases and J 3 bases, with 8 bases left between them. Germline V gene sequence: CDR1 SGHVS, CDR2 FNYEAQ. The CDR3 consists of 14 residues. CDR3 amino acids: CASSLFRFGNTIYF. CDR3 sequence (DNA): TGTGCCAGCAGCTTATTCCGATTTGGAAACACCATATATTTT.

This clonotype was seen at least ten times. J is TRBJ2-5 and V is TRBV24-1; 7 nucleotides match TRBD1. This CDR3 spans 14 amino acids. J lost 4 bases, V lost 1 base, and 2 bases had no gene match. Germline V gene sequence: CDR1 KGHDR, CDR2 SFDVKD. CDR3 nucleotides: TGTGCCACCAGTGATTTCCCAGGGGGAGAGACCCAGTACTTC. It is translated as CATSDFPGGETQYF.

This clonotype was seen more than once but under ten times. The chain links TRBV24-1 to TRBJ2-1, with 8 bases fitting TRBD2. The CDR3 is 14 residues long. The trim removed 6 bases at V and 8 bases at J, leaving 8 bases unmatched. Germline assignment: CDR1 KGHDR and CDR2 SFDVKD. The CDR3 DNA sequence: TGTGCCACCAGTCGGACTAGCTGGGGGGATGAGCAGTTCTTC. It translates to CATSRTSWGDEQFF.

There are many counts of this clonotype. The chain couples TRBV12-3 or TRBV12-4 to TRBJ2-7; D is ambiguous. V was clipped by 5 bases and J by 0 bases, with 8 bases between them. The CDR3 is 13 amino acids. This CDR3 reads CASSNGTSYEQYF. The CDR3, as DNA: TGTGCCAGCAGTAACGGCACCTCCTACGAGCAGTACTTC.

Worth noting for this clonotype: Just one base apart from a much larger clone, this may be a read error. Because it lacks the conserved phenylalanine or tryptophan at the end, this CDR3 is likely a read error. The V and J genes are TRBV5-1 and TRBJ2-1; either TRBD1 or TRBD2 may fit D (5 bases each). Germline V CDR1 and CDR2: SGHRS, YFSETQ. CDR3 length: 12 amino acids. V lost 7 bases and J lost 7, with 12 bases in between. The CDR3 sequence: CASGVEGNEQFY. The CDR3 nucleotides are TGCGCCAGCGGGGTTGAGGGGAATGAGCAGTTCTAC.

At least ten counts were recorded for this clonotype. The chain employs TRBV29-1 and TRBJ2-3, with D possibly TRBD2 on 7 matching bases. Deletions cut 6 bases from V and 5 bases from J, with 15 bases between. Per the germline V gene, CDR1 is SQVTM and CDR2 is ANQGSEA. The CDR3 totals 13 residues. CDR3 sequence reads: CSVVGGVIDTQYF. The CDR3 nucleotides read TGCAGCGTGGTAGGGGGGGTGATAGATACGCAGTATTTT.

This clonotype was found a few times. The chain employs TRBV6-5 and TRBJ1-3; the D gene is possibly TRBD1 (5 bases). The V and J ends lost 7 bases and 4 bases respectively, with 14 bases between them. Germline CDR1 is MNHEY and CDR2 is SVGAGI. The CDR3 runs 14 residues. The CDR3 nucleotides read TGTGCCAGCATTTCTAGTACAGGAGGAAACACCATATATTTT. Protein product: CASISSTGGNTIYF.

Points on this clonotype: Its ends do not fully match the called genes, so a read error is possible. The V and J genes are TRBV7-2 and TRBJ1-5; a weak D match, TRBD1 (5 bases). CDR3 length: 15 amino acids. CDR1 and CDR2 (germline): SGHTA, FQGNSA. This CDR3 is CASSPGTFGNQPHHF. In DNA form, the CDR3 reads TGTGCCAGCAGCCCGGGGACTTTCGGCAATCAGCCCCATCATTTT.